These 9 T cell receptor beta chains share one sample of origin, sequenced in a study of T cell responses to AZD1222 COVID-19 vaccine. The protocol was immunoSEQ multiplex PCR, while the TCRdb copy is restricted to in-frame clones and leaves out a portion. The repertoire holds about 140,000 clones, with over 90% as singletons. Sequenced here: peripheral blood, sampled 28 days after the second AZD1222 dose. The receptor set was obtained from an adult who received the AZD1222 COVID-19 vaccine.

V and J are TRBV15 and TRBJ2-7, with 7 nucleotides matching TRBD1. This CDR3 is 14 amino acids long. Germline assignment: CDR1 LNHNV and CDR2 YYDKDF (reference sequence). V shed 1 base, J shed 2 bases, and the junction held 2 bases outside the gene matches. CDR3 nucleotide sequence: TGTGCCACCAGCAGAGGGGACAGCCCCTACGAGCAGTACTTC. Translation gives CATSRGDSPYEQYF. The entire variable domain, with the rest obtained from reference TRBV15 and TRBJ2-7, is as follows: DAMVIQNPRYQVTQFGKPVTLSCSQTLNHNVMYWYQQKSSQAPKLLFHYYDKDFNNEADTPDNFQSRRPNTSFCFLDIRSPGLGDTAMYLCATSRGDSPYEQYFGPGTRLTVT.

The gene calls are TRBV19 and TRBJ2-3, with 8 bases lining up with TRBD2. The germline gives CDR1 LNHDA, CDR2 SQIVND (reference sequence). This CDR3 has 17 amino acids. Losses at the gene ends were 1 base for V and 2 bases for J; bases not matched to a gene: 8. DNA for the CDR3: TGTGCCAGTAGTATAGCAAGAGCTAGCGGGTACACAGATACGCAGTATTTT. Its translation is CASSIARASGYTDTQYF.

V gene TRBV5-1 combines with J gene TRBJ1-4; D may be TRBD1 (6 bases). V lost 4 bases and J lost 5, with 18 bases in between. CDR3 length: 16 amino acids. The germline gives CDR1 SGHRS, CDR2 YFSETQ. CDR3 bases: TGCGCCAGCAGCCCCCCTAGGACAGAGCCAAATGAAAAACTGTTTTTT. Translated, it gives CASSPPRTEPNEKLFF.

CDR3 sequence reads: CASSYSRQGVDGYTF. The CDR3 bases are TGTGCCAGCAGTTACTCGCGGCAGGGAGTGGATGGCTACACCTTC. V gene TRBV6-5 combines with J gene TRBJ1-2, with D possibly matching TRBD1 (5 bases). The CDR3 totals 15 residues. Germline V gene data show CDR1 as MNHEY and CDR2 as SVGAGI. Trimming cost V 0 bases and J 6 bases, with 14 bases left between them.

This rearrangement joins TRBV7-2 to TRBJ1-2; D might be TRBD1 (6 bases). Germline CDR1 is SGHTA and CDR2 is FQGNSA. This CDR3 comprises 13 residues. V lost 5 bases and J lost 2, with 9 bases in between. In nucleotides, the CDR3 is TGTGCCAGCAGCCCCGACAGGAACTATGGCTACACCTTC. This sequence encodes CASSPDRNYGYTF.

Only one count was recorded for this clone. The chain is built from TRBV11-3 and TRBJ2-2; the D gene is possibly TRBD1 (6 bases). The germline gives CDR1 SGHNT, CDR2 YENEEA. This CDR3 comprises 14 residues. V dropped 5 bases and J dropped 1 base, with 8 bases sitting between them. The CDR3 loop is CASSRTVNTGELFF. The CDR3 nucleotides are TGTGCCAGCAGCCGGACAGTGAACACCGGGGAGCTGTTTTTT.

This chain connects TRBV19 to TRBJ2-5; D not certain. Between the trimmed V and J ends, which lost 7 bases and 4 bases, there was a span of 16 bases. This CDR3 spans 14 amino acids. Germline CDR1 reads LNHDA; CDR2 reads SQIVND (reference sequence). The chain's CDR3 is CASTRSDFPETQYF. The CDR3 DNA follows: TGTGCCAGTACTAGGAGTGACTTCCCAGAGACCCAGTACTTC.

This chain links TRBV5-6 with TRBJ1-2; D is undetermined. The CDR3 runs 13 residues. The ends were cut back, 1 base at V and 3 bases at J, with 7 bases in the middle. Germline V CDR1 and CDR2: SGHDT, YYEEEE. CDR3 loop: CASSLRGDYGYTF. CDR3 nucleotides: TGTGCCAGCAGCTTGAGAGGAGACTATGGCTACACCTTC.

This clone was seen a few times. The chain has TRBV4-1 and TRBJ2-7; D uncertain. V was trimmed by 4 bases and J by 1 base, leaving 11 bases between them. The CDR3 loop spans 14 amino acids. Germline V lookup: CDR1 MGHRA, CDR2 YSYEKL. CDR3 sequence (DNA): TGCGCCAGCAGCCCGGTAGGGCGATCCTACGAGCAGTACTTC. This codes for CASSPVGRSYEQYF.